This TCR beta chain was retrieved from a study of T cells in Graves' hyperthyroidism and ophthalmopathy. This clonotype was recorded a few times. Authors of the study amplified TCR beta CDR3 regions from RNA transcripts. HTBI primers were the set used in a first-round RT-PCR of the TCR CDR3. TCRdb analysed the multiplex PCR reads with MiXCR anew, one entry per CDR3 protein. The sample has hundreds of thousands of distinct CDR3 sequences, 12% to 15% seen once. CDR3 length: 13 residues. The germline CDR1 and CDR2 sequences are WNHNN and SYGVQD (reference sequence). With 7 bases removed from V and 6 bases from J, the gap between germline ends came to 16 bases.

The specimen sequenced was blood. V is TRBV10-1 and J is TRBJ2-7; D may be TRBD1 or TRBD2 (5 bases each). The clonotype was recovered from a young woman with Graves' hyperthyroidism. This chain's CDR3 is CASNDGLGAEQYF. The CDR3 DNA is TGCGCCAGCAACGACGGACTCGGGGCCGAGCAGTACTTC.